This T cell receptor beta chain emerged from a study of naive and memory T cell subsets. Findings of the study overall: Over 85% of naive TCR sequences appeared only once, unlike memory subsets. In CD4 and CD8 cells, diversity dropped from naive through EMRA.

Cells stained for CD3, CD4, CD8, CD45RA, CD27 and viability were sorted into four CD45RA/CD27 subsets. V was trimmed by 2 bases and J by 5 bases, leaving 13 bases between them. This CDR3 has 14 amino acids. From germline, CDR1 is SEHNR and CDR2 FQNEAQ (reference sequence). Both TRBC1 and TRBC2 were covered by a beta constant-region primer of two equimolar oligonucleotides. The ligated cDNA underwent four PCR rounds using SP2 and nested alpha and beta constant-region primers. TCRdb reprocessed the UMI-ligation and nested PCR reads via MiXCR and lists one record per CDR3 protein. The repertoire holds some 87,000 distinct CDR3 sequences, with 7% to 8% as singletons. This clonotype was seen repeatedly, ten times or more. Its target is unknown.

This receptor was obtained from a human donor in good health. Sequenced sample: central memory CD4+ T cells from blood. The chain recombines TRBV7-9 with TRBJ2-7; D not certain. The CDR3 coding sequence is TGTGCCAGCAGCTTATCCCAGGCCAGAGACGAGCAGTACTTC. Protein sequence: CASSLSQARDEQYF.